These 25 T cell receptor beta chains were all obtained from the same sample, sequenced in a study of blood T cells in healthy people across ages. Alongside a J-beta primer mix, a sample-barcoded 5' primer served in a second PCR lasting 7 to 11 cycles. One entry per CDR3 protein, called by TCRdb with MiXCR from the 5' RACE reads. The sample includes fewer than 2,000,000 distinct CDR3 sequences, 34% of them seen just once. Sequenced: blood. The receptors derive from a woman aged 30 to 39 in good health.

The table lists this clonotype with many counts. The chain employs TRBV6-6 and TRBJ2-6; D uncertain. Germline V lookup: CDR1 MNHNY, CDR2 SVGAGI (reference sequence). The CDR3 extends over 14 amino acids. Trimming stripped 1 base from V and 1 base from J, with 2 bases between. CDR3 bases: TGTGCCAGCAGTTACTTGTCTGGGGCCAACGTCCTGACTTTC. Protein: CASSYLSGANVLTF.

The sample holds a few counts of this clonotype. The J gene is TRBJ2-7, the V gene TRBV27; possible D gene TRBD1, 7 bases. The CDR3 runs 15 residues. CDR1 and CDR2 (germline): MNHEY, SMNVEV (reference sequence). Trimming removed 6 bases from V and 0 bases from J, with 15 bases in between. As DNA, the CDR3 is TGTGCCAGCAGGGCCAACAGGGGACTCTCCTACGAGCAGTACTTC. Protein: CASRANRGLSYEQYF.

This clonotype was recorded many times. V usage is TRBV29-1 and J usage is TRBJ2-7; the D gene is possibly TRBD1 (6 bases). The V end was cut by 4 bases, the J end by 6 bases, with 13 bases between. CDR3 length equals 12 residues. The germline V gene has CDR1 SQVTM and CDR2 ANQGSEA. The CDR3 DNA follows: TGCAGCGTTGGAAATAGCAGGGGCGAGCAGTACTTC. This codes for CSVGNSRGEQYF.

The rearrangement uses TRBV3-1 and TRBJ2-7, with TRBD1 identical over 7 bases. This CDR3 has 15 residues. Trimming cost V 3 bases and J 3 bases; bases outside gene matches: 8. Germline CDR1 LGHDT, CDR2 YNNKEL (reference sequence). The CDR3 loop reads CASSQGTAQVYEQYF. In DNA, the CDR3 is TGTGCCAGCAGCCAGGGGACAGCCCAAGTCTACGAGCAGTACTTC.

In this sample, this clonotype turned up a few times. The CDR3 loop is CASSQGQMDGYEQYF. The CDR3 coding sequence is TGCGCCAGCAGCCAAGGACAGATGGATGGCTACGAGCAGTACTTC. This rearrangement joins TRBV4-1 to TRBJ2-7; D may be TRBD1 (5 bases). Deletions cut 1 base from V and 3 bases from J, with 13 bases between. Germline assignment: CDR1 MGHRA and CDR2 YSYEKL. The CDR3 totals 15 residues.

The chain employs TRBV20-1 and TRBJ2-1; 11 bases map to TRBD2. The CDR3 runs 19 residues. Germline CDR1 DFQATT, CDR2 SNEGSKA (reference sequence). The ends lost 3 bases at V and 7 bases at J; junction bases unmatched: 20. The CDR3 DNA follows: TGCAGTGCTAGCCCCCGGGGTAGCGGGGGGGCCAATCTTTGGAATGAGCAGTTCTTC. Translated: CSASPRGSGGANLWNEQFF.

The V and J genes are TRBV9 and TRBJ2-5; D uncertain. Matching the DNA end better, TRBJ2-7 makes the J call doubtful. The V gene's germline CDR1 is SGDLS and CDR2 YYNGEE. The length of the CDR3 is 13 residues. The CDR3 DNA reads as TGTGCCAGCAGCGCGGTCTACGTCGGCGAGCAGTACTTC. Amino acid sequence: CASSAVYVGEQYF.

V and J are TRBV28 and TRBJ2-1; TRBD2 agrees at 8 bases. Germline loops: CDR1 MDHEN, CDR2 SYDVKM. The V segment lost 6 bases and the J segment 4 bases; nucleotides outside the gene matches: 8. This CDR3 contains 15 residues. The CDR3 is CASREPGLGYNEQFF. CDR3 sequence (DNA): TGTGCCAGCAGAGAACCGGGACTAGGGTACAATGAGCAGTTCTTC.

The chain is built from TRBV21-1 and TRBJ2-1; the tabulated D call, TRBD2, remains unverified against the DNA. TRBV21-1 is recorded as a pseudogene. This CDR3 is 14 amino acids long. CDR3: CASLLTSFSNEQFF. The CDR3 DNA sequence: TGTGCCAGCCTCTTGACTAGTTTTTCGAATGAGCAGTTCTTC.

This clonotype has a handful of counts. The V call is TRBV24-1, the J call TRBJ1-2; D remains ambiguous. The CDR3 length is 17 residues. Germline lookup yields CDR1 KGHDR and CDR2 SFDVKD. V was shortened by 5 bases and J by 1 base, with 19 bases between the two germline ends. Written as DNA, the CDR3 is TGTGCCACCAGTGGAACCTCTGAGACAAATCTTAACTATGGCTACACCTTC. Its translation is CATSGTSETNLNYGYTF.

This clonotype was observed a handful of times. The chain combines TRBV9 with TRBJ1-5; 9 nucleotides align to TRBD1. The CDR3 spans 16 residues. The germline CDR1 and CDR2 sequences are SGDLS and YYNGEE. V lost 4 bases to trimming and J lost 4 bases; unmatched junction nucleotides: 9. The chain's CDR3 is CASSPPGQGSNQPQHF. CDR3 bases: TGTGCCAGCAGCCCCCCAGGACAGGGGTCTAATCAGCCCCAGCATTTT.

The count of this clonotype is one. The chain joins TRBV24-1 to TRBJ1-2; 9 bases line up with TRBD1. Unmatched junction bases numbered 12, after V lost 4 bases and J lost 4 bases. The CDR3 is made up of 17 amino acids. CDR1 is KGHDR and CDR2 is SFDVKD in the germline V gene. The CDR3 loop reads CATSERPGQGIGYGYTF. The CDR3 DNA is TGTGCCACCAGTGAGAGGCCGGGACAGGGAATTGGCTATGGCTACACCTTC.

The CDR3 loop reads CASSQDRGPNQPQHF. Here the CDR3 DNA reads TGTGCCAGCAGCCAAGATCGAGGGCCGAATCAGCCCCAGCATTTT. J is TRBJ1-5 and V is TRBV4-2; D uncertain. Trimming took 0 bases from V and 4 from J, leaving 10 bases between them. CDR3 length: 15 residues. Germline lookup yields CDR1 LGHNA and CDR2 YNFKEQ.

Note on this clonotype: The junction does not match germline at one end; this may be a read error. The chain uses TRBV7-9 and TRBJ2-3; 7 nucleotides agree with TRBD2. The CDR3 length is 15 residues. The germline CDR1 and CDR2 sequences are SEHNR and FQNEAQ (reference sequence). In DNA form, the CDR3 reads TGTACCAGCAGCCGTCCGGGGGGAGGTCGAAATACGCAGTATTTT. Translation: CTSSRPGGGRNTQYF.

In DNA, the CDR3 is TGTGCCAGCAGCCTGGGCGGAGGAGGCGTCGAGCAGTACTTC. It specifies CASSLGGGGVEQYF. J is TRBJ2-7 and V is TRBV3-1; D is possibly TRBD2 (5 bases). Germline V gene sequence: CDR1 LGHDT, CDR2 YNNKEL (reference sequence). The CDR3 has 14 residues. The V gene lost 4 bases and the J gene lost 6 bases, with 16 bases spanning the gap.

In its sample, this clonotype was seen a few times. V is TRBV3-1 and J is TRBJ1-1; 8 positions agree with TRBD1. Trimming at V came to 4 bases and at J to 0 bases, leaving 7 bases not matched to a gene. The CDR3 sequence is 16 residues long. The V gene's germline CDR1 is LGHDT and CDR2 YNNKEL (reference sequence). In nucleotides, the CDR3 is TGTGCCAGCAGCCGTATCCAGGGGGCTATGAACACTGAAGCTTTCTTT. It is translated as CASSRIQGAMNTEAFF.

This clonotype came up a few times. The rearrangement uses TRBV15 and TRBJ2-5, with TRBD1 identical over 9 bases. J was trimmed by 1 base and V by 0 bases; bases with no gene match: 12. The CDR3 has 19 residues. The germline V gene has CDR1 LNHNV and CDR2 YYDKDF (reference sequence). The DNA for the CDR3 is TGTGCCACCAGCAGAGATCGGAGGGACAGGGCAGAACTCCAAGAGACCCAGTACTTC. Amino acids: CATSRDRRDRAELQETQYF. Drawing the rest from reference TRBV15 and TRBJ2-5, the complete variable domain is DAMVIQNPRYQVTQFGKPVTLSCSQTLNHNVMYWYQQKSSQAPKLLFHYYDKDFNNEADTPDNFQSRRPNTSFCFLDIRSPGLGDTAMYLCATSRDRRDRAELQETQYFGPGTRLLVL.

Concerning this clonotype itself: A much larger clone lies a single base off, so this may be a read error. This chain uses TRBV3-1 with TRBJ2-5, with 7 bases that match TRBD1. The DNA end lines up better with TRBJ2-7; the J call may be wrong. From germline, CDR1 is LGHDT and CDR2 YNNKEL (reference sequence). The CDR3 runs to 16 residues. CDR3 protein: CASSQGGRGNAYEQYF. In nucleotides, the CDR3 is TGTGCCAGCAGCCAAGGCGGCAGGGGGAACGCCTACGAGCAGTACTTC.

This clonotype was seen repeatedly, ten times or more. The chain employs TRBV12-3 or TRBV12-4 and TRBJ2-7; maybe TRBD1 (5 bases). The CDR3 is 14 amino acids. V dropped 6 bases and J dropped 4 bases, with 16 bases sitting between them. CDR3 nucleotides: TGTGCCAGCAGCCTCCAGGGCGTAGAGTACGAGCAGTACTTC. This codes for CASSLQGVEYEQYF.

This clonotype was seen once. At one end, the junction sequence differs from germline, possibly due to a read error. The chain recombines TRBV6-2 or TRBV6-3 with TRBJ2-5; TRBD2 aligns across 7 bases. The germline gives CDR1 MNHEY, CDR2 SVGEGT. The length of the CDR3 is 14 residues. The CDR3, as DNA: TGTGCCAGCAGGTACTCTGGGAGGGAGGAGACCCAGTACTTC. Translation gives CASRYSGREETQYF.

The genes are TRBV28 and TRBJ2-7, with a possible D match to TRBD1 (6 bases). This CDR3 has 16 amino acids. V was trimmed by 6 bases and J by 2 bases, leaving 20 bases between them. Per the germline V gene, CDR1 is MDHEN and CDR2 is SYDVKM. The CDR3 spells CASRVPVGTITYEQYF. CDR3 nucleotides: TGTGCCAGCAGGGTCCCCGTGGGGACAATCACCTACGAGCAGTACTTC.

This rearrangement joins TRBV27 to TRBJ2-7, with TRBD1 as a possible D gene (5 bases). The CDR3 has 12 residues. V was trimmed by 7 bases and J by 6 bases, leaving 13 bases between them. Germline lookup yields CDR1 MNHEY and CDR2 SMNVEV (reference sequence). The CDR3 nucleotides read TGTGCCAGCATTGGTTTAGGGGCCGAGCAGTACTTC. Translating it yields CASIGLGAEQYF.

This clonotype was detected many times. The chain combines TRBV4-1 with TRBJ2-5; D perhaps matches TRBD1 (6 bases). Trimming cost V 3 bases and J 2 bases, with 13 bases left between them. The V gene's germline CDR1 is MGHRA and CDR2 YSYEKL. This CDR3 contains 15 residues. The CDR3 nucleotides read TGCGCCAGCAGCCATCTACAGGGTGGTCAAGAGACCCAGTACTTC. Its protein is CASSHLQGGQETQYF.

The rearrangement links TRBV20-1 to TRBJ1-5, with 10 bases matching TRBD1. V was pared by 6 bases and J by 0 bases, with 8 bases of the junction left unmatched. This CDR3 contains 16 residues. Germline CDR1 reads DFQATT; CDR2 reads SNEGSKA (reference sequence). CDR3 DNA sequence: TGCAGTGCCAAGACAGGGGGCTACGATAGCAATCAGCCCCAGCATTTT. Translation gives CSAKTGGYDSNQPQHF.

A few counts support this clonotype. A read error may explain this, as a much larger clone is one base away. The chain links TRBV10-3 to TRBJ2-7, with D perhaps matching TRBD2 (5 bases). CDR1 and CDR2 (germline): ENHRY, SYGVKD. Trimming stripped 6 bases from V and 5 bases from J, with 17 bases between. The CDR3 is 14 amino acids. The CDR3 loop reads CAIREISEGNEQYF. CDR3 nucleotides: TGTGCCATCAGGGAGATATCAGAGGGTAACGAGCAGTACTTC.